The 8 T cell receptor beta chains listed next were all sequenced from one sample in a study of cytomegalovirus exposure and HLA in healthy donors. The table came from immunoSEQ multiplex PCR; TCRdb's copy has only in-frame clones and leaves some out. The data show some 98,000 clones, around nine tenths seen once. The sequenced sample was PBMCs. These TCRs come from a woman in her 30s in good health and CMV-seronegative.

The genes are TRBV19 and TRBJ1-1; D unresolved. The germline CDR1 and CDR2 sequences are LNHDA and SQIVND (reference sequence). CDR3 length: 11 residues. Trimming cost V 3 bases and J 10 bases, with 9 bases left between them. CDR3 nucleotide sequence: TGTGCCAGTAGTATTCTGGAGAGAGCTTTCTTT. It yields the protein CASSILERAFF.

The CDR3 bases are TGTGCCACCAGCAGGGCTAATCAGCCCCAGCATTTT. Translated: CATSRANQPQHF. The chain recombines TRBV15 with TRBJ1-5; no clear D. V dropped 3 bases and J dropped 4 bases, with 4 bases sitting between them. CDR3 length: 12 residues. Germline values: CDR1 LNHNV, CDR2 YYDKDF (reference sequence).

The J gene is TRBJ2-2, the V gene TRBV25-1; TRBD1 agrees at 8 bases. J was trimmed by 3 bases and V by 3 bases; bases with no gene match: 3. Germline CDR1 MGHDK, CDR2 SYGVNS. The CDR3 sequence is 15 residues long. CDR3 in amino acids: CASSDRGLYTGELFF. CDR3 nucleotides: TGTGCCAGCAGTGACAGGGGGCTATACACCGGGGAGCTGTTTTTT.

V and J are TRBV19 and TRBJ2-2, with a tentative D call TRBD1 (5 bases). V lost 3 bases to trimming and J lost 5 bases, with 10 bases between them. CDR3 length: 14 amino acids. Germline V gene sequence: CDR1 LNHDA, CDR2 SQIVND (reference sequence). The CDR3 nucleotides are TGTGCCAGTAGTATTCTACAGGTGACCGGGGAGCTGTTTTTT. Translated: CASSILQVTGELFF. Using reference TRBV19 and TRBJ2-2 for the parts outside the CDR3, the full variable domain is DGGITQSPKYLFRKEGQNVTLSCEQNLNHDAMYWYRQDPGQGLRLIYYSQIVNDFQKGDIAEGYSVSREKKESFPLTVTSAQKNPTAFYLCASSILQVTGELFFGEGSRLTVL.

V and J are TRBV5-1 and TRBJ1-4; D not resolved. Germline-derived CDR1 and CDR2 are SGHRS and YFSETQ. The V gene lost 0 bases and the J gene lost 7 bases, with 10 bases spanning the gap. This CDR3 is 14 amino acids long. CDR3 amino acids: CASSLVAAGEKLFF. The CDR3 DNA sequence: TGCGCCAGCAGCTTGGTAGCTGCCGGTGAAAAACTGTTTTTT.

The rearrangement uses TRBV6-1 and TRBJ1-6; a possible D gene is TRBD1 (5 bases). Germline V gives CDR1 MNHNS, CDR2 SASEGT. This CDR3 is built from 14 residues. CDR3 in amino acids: CVHGEGYDNSPLHF. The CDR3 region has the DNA TGTGTACATGGGGAGGGGTACGATAATTCACCCCTCCACTTT.

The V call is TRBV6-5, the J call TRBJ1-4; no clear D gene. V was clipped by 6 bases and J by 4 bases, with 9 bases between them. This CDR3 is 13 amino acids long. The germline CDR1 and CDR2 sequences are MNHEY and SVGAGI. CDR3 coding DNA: TGTGCCAGCAGAAAGGCGGGTAATGAAAAACTGTTTTTT. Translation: CASRKAGNEKLFF.

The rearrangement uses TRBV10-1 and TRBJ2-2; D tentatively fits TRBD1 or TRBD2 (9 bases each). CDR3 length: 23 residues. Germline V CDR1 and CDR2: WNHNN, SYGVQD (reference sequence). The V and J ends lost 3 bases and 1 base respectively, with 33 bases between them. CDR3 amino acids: CASSDPHVWTGEPSGVNTGELFF. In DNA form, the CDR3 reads TGCGCCAGCAGTGATCCCCATGTGTGGACAGGGGAGCCTAGCGGGGTGAACACCGGGGAGCTGTTTTTT.